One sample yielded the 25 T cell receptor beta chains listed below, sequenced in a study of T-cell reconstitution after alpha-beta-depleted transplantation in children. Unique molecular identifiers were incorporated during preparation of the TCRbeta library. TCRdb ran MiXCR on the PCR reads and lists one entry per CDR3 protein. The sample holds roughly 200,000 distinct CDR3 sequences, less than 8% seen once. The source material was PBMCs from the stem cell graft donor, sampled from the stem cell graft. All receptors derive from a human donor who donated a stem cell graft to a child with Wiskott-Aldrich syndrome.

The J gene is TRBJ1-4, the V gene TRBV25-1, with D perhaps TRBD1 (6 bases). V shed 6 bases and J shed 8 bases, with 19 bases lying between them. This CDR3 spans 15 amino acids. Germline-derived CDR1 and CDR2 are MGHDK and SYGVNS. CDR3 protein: CASRGMSRGEEKLFF. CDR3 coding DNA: TGTGCCAGCAGAGGAATGAGCAGGGGAGAAGAAAAACTGTTTTTT.

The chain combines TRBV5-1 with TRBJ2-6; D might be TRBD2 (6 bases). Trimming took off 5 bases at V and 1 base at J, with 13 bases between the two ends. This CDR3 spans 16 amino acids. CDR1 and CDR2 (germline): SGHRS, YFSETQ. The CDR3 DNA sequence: TGCGCCAGCAGAACGGACTACCGGTCTGGGGCCAACGTCCTGACTTTC. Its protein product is CASRTDYRSGANVLTF.

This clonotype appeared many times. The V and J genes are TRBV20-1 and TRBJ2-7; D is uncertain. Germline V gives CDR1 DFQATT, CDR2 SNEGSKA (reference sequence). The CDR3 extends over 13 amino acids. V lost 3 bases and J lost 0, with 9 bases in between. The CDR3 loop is CSASSLSSYEQYF. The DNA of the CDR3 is TGCAGTGCTAGTTCGCTCAGCTCCTACGAGCAGTACTTC.

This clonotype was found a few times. CDR3 bases: TGTGCCAGCAGCATCGAGGCGTCGGGGGGATCCTACGAGCAGTACTTC. Its protein product is CASSIEASGGSYEQYF. The chain recombines TRBV7-9 with TRBJ2-7; TRBD2 matches 7 bases. Germline CDR1 is SEHNR and CDR2 is FQNEAQ (reference sequence). This CDR3 region has 16 residues. After removal of 5 bases from V and 1 base from J, the junction contained 11 bases not matched to a gene.

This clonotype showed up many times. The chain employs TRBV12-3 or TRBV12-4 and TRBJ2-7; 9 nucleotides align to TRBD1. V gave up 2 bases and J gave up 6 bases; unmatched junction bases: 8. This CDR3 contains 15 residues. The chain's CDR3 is CASSLITGGAVEQYF. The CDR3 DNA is TGTGCCAGCAGTTTAATTACAGGGGGCGCGGTCGAGCAGTACTTC.

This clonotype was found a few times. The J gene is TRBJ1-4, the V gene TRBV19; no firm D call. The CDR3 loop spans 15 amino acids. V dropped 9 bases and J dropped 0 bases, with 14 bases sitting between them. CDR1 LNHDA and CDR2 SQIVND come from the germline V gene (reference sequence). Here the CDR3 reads CASRSRVATNEKLFF. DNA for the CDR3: TGTGCCAGCCGAAGTAGGGTTGCAACTAATGAAAAACTGTTTTTT.

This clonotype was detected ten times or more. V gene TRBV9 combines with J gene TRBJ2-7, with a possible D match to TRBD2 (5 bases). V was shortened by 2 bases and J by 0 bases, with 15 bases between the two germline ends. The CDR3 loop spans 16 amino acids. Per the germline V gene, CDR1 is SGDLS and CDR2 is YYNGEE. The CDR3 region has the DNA TGTGCCAGCAGCGTGTCCCTAGCTTCAAGCTCCTACGAGCAGTACTTC. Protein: CASSVSLASSSYEQYF.

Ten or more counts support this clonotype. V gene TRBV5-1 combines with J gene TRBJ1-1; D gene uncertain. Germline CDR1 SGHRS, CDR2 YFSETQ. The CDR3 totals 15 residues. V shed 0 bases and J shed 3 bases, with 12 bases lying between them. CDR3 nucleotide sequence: TGCGCCAGCAGCTTGGATGTGACCGCTGACACTGAAGCTTTCTTT. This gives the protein CASSLDVTADTEAFF.

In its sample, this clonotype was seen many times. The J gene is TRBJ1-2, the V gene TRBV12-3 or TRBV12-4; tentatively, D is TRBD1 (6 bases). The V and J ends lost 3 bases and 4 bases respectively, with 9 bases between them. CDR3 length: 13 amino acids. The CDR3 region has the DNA TGTGCCAGCAGTTTCGACAGGAGCTATGGCTACACCTTC. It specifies CASSFDRSYGYTF.

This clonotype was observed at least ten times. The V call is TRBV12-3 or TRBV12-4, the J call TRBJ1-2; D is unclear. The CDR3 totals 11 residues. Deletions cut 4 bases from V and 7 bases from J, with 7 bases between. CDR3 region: CASSSRTGYTF. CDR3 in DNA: TGTGCCAGCAGTTCTCGGACTGGCTACACCTTC.

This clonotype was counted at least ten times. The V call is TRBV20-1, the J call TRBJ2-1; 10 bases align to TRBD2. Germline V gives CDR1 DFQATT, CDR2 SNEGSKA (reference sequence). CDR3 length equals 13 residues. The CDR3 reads CVSGGASYNEQFF. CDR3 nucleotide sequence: TGCGTGAGCGGGGGGGCCAGTTACAATGAGCAGTTCTTC.

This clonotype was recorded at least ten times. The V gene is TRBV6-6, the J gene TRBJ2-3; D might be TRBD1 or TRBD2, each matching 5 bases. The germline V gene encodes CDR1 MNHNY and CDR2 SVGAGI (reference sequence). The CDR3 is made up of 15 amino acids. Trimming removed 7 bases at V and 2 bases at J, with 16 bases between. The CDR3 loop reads CASKGPGTSTDTQYF. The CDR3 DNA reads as TGTGCCAGCAAAGGACCCGGGACCTCCACAGATACGCAGTATTTT.

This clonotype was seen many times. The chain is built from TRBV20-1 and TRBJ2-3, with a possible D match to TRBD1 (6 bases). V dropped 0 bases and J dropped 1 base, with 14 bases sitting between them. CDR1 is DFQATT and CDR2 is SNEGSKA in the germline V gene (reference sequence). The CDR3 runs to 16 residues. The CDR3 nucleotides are TGCAGTGCTAGAGATCGGCAGGGGTTGGGCACAGATACGCAGTATTTT. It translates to CSARDRQGLGTDTQYF.

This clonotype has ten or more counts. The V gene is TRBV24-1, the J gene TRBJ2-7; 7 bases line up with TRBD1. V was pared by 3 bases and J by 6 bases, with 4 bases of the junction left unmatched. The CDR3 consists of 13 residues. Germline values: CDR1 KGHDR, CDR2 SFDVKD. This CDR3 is CATSDTGEGEQYF. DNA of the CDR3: TGTGCCACCAGTGATACAGGGGAAGGCGAGCAGTACTTC.

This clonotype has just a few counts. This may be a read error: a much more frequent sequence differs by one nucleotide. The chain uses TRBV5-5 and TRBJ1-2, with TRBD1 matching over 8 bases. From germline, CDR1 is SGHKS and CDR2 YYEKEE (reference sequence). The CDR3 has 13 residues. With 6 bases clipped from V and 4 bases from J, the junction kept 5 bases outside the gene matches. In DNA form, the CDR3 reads TGTGCCAGCACCCCCGGGACAGGCTATGGCTACACCTTC. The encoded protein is CASTPGTGYGYTF.

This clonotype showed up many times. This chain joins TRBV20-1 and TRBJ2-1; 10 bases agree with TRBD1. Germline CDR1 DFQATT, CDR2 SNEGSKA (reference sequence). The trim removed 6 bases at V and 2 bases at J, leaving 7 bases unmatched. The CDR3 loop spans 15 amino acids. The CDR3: CSAQTGTGAYNEQFF. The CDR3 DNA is TGCAGTGCGCAAACCGGGACAGGGGCCTACAATGAGCAGTTCTTC.

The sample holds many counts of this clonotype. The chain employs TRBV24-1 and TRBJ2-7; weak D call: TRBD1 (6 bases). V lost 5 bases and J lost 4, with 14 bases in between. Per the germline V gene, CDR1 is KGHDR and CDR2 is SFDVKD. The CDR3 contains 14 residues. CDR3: CATSVTGNLYEQYF. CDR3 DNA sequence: TGTGCCACCAGTGTTACAGGGAATTTGTACGAGCAGTACTTC.

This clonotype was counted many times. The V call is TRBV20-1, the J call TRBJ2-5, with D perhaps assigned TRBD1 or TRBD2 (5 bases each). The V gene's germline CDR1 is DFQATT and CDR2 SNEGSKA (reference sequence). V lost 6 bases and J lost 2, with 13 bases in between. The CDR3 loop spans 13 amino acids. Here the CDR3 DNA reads TGCAGTGCCGAGGGATGGGGGCAAGAGACCCAGTACTTC. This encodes CSAEGWGQETQYF.

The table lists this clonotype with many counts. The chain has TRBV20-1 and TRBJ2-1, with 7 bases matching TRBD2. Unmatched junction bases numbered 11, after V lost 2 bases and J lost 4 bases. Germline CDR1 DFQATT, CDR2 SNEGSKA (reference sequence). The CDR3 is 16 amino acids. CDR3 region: CSARSGRGSAYNEQFF. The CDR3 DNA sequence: TGCAGTGCTAGATCGGGGCGGGGGAGTGCTTACAATGAGCAGTTCTTC.

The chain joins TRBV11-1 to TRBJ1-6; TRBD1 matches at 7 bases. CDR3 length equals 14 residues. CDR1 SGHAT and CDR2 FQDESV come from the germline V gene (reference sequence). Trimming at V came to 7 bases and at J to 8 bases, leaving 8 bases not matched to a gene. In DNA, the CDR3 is TGTGCCAGCACCTCGACAGGGTTTCATTCACCCCTCCACTTT. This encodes CASTSTGFHSPLHF.

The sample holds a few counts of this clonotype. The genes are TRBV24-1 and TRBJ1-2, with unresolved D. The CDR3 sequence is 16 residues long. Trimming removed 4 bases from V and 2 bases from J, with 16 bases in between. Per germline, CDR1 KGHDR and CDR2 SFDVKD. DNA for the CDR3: TGTGCCACCAGTGACCCCGGGCATGGTGGGAACTATGGCTACACCTTC. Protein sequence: CATSDPGHGGNYGYTF.

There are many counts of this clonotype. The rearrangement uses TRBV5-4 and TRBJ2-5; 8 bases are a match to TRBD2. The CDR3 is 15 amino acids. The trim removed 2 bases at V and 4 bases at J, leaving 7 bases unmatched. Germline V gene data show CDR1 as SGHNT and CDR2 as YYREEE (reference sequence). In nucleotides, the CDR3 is TGTGCCAGCAGCTTTGCAGCGGGGGCTGGAGAGACCCAGTACTTC. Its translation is CASSFAAGAGETQYF.

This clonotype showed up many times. The CDR3 DNA reads as TGTGCCAGCAGCCCAGAGCTTGACAGGGGCGTCTATGGCTACACCTTC. Its translation: CASSPELDRGVYGYTF. The rearrangement links TRBV9 to TRBJ1-2, with 8 bases that match TRBD1. The junction had 12 bases not matched to a gene; V was cut back by 4 bases and J by 4 bases. Germline V gene sequence: CDR1 SGDLS, CDR2 YYNGEE. The CDR3 has 16 amino acids.

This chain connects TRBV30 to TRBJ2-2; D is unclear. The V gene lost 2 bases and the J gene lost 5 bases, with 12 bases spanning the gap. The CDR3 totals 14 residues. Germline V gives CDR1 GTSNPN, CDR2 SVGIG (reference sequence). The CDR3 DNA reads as TGTGCCTGGAGTCCTCACGCCCGGACCGGGGAGCTGTTTTTT. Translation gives CAWSPHARTGELFF.

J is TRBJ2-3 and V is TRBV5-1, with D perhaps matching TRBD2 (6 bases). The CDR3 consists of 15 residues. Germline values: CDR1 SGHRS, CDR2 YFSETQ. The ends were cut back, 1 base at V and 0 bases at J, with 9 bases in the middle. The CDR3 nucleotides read TGCGCCAGCAGCTTGCTCGGGAGAAGCACAGATACGCAGTATTTT. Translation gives CASSLLGRSTDTQYF.